Below, one T cell receptor (beta chain) is given with its context. Its antigen is currently unknown. These data are taken from a study of shared clonotypes between healthy human individuals. Study-wide results and limits: Tissues were not sampled, only blood, and their repertoires likely differ. Across subsets, estimated richness was generally greater for naive than for memory populations.

This table comes from immunoSEQ multiplex PCR, and its TCRdb copy is limited to in-frame clones, with some not included. This sample yields some 790,000 clones, of which 55% to 80% are seen a single time; roughly 1.8% belongs to the top ten. V shed 5 bases and J 5 bases; nucleotides not matched to a gene: 8. CDR1 and CDR2 (germline): SQVTM, ANQGSEA. The CDR3 is 14 amino acids. This TCR derives from a woman aged 25 to 39 in good health. The V call is TRBV29-1, the J call TRBJ2-7; 11 bases are shared with TRBD2. Sequenced: memory CD4+ T cells sorted from blood. Noted subset: CD45RA-negative fraction. For the CDR3, the DNA is TGCAGCGTTCTCGGTCTAGCGGGGGGCAACGAGCAGTACTTC. Protein product: CSVLGLAGGNEQYF.